The present T cell receptor (beta chain) was sequenced within a study of memory CD4+ T cells and cytomegalovirus serostatus. Findings of the study overall: About 40% of the roughly 160 known CMV-associated TCRbeta sequences appeared in CD4+ memory. The CMV-associated TCR signature appears largely within the CD4+ memory repertoire.

The CDR3 length is 14 residues. CDR1 and CDR2 from the germline V gene are MNHNY and SVGAGI (reference sequence). Trimming stripped 8 bases from V and 5 bases from J, with 18 bases between. Per the study methods: After removing out-of-frame reads, around 2,100,000 distinct TCRbeta sequences remained. TCRdb's table, derived via immunoSEQ multiplex PCR, lists solely in-frame clones and lacks some. V and J calls and clone size are those listed in that table; D and trimming were worked out from the DNA. Found here are roughly 50,000 clones, roughly four fifths of them singletons; the top ten hold 1.5% to 2%. This clone was found a few times. Its cognate antigen is unknown. Single viable CD3+CD4+CD8-CD45RO+ cells were sorted as the memory CD4+ T cells. Donors' CMV status reflects serum IgG against pp150, pp28, p38, p52.

This TCR derives from an adult in good health and CMV-seronegative. Source material: memory CD4+ T cells from blood. The rearrangement joins TRBV6-6 to TRBJ1-1, with TRBD1 as a possible D gene (5 bases). CDR3 DNA: TGTGCCAGCGGAGGGGAGGGAAAGAGAACTGAAGCTTTCTTT. Protein sequence: CASGGEGKRTEAFF.